The T cell receptor beta chain described here comes from a study of blood T cell repertoires in COVID-19. CDR1 and CDR2 from the germline V gene are ENHRY and SYGVKD. V lost 10 bases and J lost 3; bases outside the gene matches: 10. CDR3 length: 14 residues. The method was immunoSEQ multiplex PCR; TCRdb's version includes in-frame clones alone and lacks a portion of them. The table lists about 270,000 clones, about 90% of them singletons. Sequenced material: PBMCs or T cells enriched from blood (not recorded which). This chain joins TRBV10-3 and TRBJ2-7, with 9 nucleotides matching TRBD1. This TCR was recovered from an older woman who had recovered from COVID-19. The CDR3 loop is CATRSGQGVYEQYF. The CDR3 DNA reads TGTGCCACCCGCTCGGGACAGGGCGTCTACGAGCAGTACTTC.